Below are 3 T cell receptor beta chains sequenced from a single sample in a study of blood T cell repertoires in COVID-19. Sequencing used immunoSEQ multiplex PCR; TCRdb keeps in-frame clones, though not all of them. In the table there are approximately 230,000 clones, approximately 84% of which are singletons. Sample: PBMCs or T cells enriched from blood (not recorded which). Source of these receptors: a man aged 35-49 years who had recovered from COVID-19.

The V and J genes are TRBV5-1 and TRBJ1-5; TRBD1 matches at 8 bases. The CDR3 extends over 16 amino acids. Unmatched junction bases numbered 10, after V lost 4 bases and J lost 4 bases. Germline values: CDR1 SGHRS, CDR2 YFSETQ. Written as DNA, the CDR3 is TGCGCCAGCAGCCCCGGACAGGGTCAAATGAATCAGCCCCAGCATTTT. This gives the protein CASSPGQGQMNQPQHF.

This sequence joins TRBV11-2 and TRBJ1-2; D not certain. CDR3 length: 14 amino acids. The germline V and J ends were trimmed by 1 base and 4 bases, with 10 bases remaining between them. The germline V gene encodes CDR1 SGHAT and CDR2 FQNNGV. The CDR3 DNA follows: TGTGCCAGCAGCTTAGGCGGTTTCGGCTATGGCTACACCTTC. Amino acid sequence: CASSLGGFGYGYTF.

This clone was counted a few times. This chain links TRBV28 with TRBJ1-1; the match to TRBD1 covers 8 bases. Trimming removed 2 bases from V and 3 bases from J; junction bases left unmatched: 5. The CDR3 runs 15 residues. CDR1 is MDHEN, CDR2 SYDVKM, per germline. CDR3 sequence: CASSLGQGWDTEAFF. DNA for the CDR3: TGTGCCAGCAGTTTAGGACAGGGATGGGACACTGAAGCTTTCTTT.